This TCR beta chain was obtained from a study of OX40 agonist ivuxolimab in advanced cancers. Regarding the research as a whole: Ivuxolimab was a fully human IgG2 agonistic monoclonal antibody targeting the costimulatory receptor OX40 (CD134). Intravenous ivuxolimab was administered to patients every 2 weeks at six dose levels: 0.01, 0.1, 0.3, 1.5, 3 and 10 mg/kg. Of the roughly 52 patients in dose escalation, 19 had hepatocellular carcinoma, about 15 had melanoma, 9 had renal cell carcinoma and 9 had head and neck cancer. In the dose-escalation cohort, 82.7% of patients were male, and the mean age was around 60 years, with a range of 23 to 79. Patients were allowed to have had prior anti-PD-1, anti-PD-L1 or anti-CTLA-4 therapy, and more than 30% of the dose-escalation patients had previously received checkpoint inhibitors. Partial responses occurred in three dose-escalation patients, of whom one had hepatocellular carcinoma and two had cutaneous melanoma. The point of sequencing TCRbeta in the periphery was to test whether ivuxolimab changed TCR sequence diversity and drove clonal T-cell expansion. The paper covers the monotherapy dose-escalation part of the phase I ivuxolimab trial, which included N ≈ 52 patients.

For sequencing of the TCRbeta CDR3 region, genomic DNA was extracted from the sorted cells. The immunoSEQ Assay was used to sequence the TCRbeta CDR3 regions. TCRdb stores this immuneACCESS table with in-frame sequences only. Part of the clones is absent; in the studies checked, under half of the shortfall reflects unresolved V genes, and no reason is known for the rest. Counted in this sample were about 87,000 clones; less than 90% of them appeared once. The ten largest clones add up to approximately 0.79% of the sample. On the study overall, not on this receptor specifically: Clonal expansion of both CD4+ and CD8+ blood T cells was observed from baseline to week 6 at doses 0.1 to 3.0 mg/kg. Low levels of normalized T-cell clonal expansion were also shown by some nonresponding patients. Which antigens the clonally expanded peripheral T cells were specific for was not determined. Partial responders in the 0.1-3.0 mg/kg groups had among the lowest normalized peripheral clonal expansion, especially among CD8+ T cells. After ivuxolimab, more expanded clones were found on average in CD8+ T cells than in CD4+ T cells.

Patients with autoimmune disease history or receiving systemic immunosuppression were excluded from the trial. Peripheral blood for TCR sequencing was collected from all dose cohorts at baseline, on cycle 4 day 1, and on cycle 7 day 1. Samples came from an open-label, multicenter, first-in-human phase I dose-escalation trial of ivuxolimab. The trial enrolled adults with locally advanced or metastatic head and neck squamous cell, hepatocellular, melanoma or renal cell carcinoma. Before TCR sequencing, CD4+ and CD8+ T cells were separately sorted from peripheral blood. Of note for this clone: Its antigen target is currently unknown. No clone much larger than this one lies a single base away; base qualities are absent.

Reading from cysteine to phenylalanine, the CDR3 counts 15 amino acids. Kept here is only the CDR3 DNA, which spans 45 bases and is read in frame from base 1. CDR1 SGHDN and CDR2 FVKESK are derived from the germline V gene. The junction carries 9 bases between V and J, which are trimmed by 0 bases and 1 base respectively. This clonotype originated in an adult with an advanced solid tumor such as melanoma, head and neck, liver or kidney cancer. The starting material was CD4+ or CD8+ T cells sorted from blood, obtained in a trial of the OX40 agonist ivuxolimab. The chain links TRBV14 with TRBJ1-1, with the D gene call left open. The DNA sequence reads TGTGCCAGCAGCCAAGAGATACAGCCGAACACTGAAGCTTTCTTT. This codes for CASSQEIQPNTEAFF.